Below, 18 T cell receptor beta chains from the same sample are listed, as sequenced in a study of blood T cell repertoires in COVID-19. Libraries were prepared by immunoSEQ multiplex PCR; TCRdb keeps only in-frame clonotypes and omits some of them. The sample lists about 250,000 clones, less than 90% occurring once. Sequencing was done on a sample of PBMCs or T cells enriched from blood (not recorded which). These receptor sequences come from a woman between 50 and 59 years old who had recovered from COVID-19.

This chain joins TRBV6-4 and TRBJ1-2; 9 nucleotides match TRBD1. The J segment lost 8 bases and the V segment lost 6 bases, leaving 19 bases of the junction unmatched. Germline V gives CDR1 MRHNA, CDR2 SNTAGT. The CDR3 consists of 17 residues. This chain's CDR3 is CASRGDLDRGKFFGYTF. CDR3 sequence (DNA): TGTGCCAGCAGAGGAGATTTGGACAGGGGTAAGTTTTTCGGCTACACCTTC.

V usage is TRBV7-9 and J usage is TRBJ1-5, with D hard to call. The CDR3 is 13 amino acids. The V end lost 5 bases, the J end lost 0 bases, and 5 bases lay between the germline ends. The germline V gene has CDR1 SEHNR and CDR2 FQNEAQ (reference sequence). The CDR3 protein is CASSRDSNQPQHF. Written as DNA, the CDR3 is TGTGCCAGCAGCCGAGATAGCAATCAGCCCCAGCATTTT.

This clone was seen only once. The V gene is TRBV29-1, the J gene TRBJ1-3; perhaps TRBD1 as D (5 bases). Germline lookup yields CDR1 SQVTM and CDR2 ANQGSEA. This CDR3 is 17 amino acids long. Trimming removed 3 bases from V and 0 bases from J, with 18 bases in between. The CDR3 coding sequence is TGCAGCGTTGACGATGCAGGAGGGGTCAGCTCTGGAAACACCATATATTTT. The encoded protein is CSVDDAGGVSSGNTIYF.

V and J are TRBV7-9 and TRBJ2-1; 10 nucleotides line up with TRBD1. V lost 5 bases to trimming and J lost 2 bases; unmatched junction nucleotides: 0. This CDR3 has 14 residues. Germline-derived CDR1 and CDR2 are SEHNR and FQNEAQ (reference sequence). The CDR3 DNA reads TGTGCCAGCAGCGGACAGGGGGCCTACAATGAGCAGTTCTTC. Protein product: CASSGQGAYNEQFF.

This clone was counted only a few times. The rearrangement joins TRBV7-3 to TRBJ2-3, with 14 bases lining up with TRBD2. There are 18 residues in the CDR3. Germline V gene data show CDR1 as SGHTA and CDR2 as FQGTGA. J gave up 1 base and V 4 bases, and 7 bases lay outside the gene matches. CDR3 DNA sequence: TGTGCCAGCAGCTCCGGACTAGCGGGAGGTTTTGGCACAGATACGCAGTATTTT. Translation gives CASSSGLAGGFGTDTQYF.

The rearrangement uses TRBV28 and TRBJ1-2, with 9 bases that match TRBD1. This CDR3 region has 15 residues. Unmatched junction bases numbered 9, after V lost 8 bases and J lost 2 bases. Germline V CDR1 and CDR2: MDHEN, SYDVKM. The CDR3 DNA sequence: TGTGCCAGCTACATGGCCGGGACAGGGAACTATGGCTACACCTTC. Encoded protein: CASYMAGTGNYGYTF.

In its sample, this clone was seen a few times. The rearrangement joins TRBV19 to TRBJ1-5, with TRBD1 as a possible D gene (6 bases). The ends were cut back, 4 bases at V and 0 bases at J, with 13 bases in the middle. Germline V gives CDR1 LNHDA, CDR2 SQIVND (reference sequence). The CDR3 extends over 16 amino acids. The CDR3 reads CASSTIQGTSNQPQHF. For the CDR3, the DNA is TGTGCCAGTAGTACTATTCAGGGGACTAGCAATCAGCCCCAGCATTTT.

About this clone: Other DNA variants within this sample encode the same CDR3. The rearrangement links TRBV18 to TRBJ2-7; 12 nucleotides align to TRBD2. After removal of 3 bases from V and 4 bases from J, the junction contained 7 bases not matched to a gene. CDR1 is KGHSH, CDR2 LQKENI, per germline. The CDR3 spans 16 residues. This CDR3 is CASSPSLAGGLYEQYF. The DNA of the CDR3 is TGTGCCAGCTCACCGAGTCTAGCGGGAGGGTTGTACGAGCAGTACTTC.

CDR3 DNA: TGTGCCAGCAGTGACCAACAGGGACCGCTCGTTCAAGAGACCCAGTACTTC. As protein: CASSDQQGPLVQETQYF. J is TRBJ2-5 and V is TRBV6-4, with TRBD1 as a possible D gene (6 bases). The CDR3 runs to 17 residues. Per the germline V gene, CDR1 is MRHNA and CDR2 is SNTAGT. Trimming took 2 bases from V and 2 from J, leaving 18 bases between them.

As for this clone: The sample carries other DNA sequences with the same CDR3. The chain combines TRBV2 with TRBJ1-2, with 7 positions matching TRBD1. The CDR3 loop spans 13 amino acids. V lost 6 bases, J lost 4 bases, and 5 bases stayed unmatched. Germline loops: CDR1 SNHLY, CDR2 FYNNEI. CDR3: CASSENRGYGYTF. CDR3 in DNA: TGTGCCAGCAGCGAAAACAGGGGCTATGGCTACACCTTC.

V gene TRBV5-8 combines with J gene TRBJ2-3, with a tentative D call TRBD1 (5 bases). This CDR3 region has 15 residues. CDR1 and CDR2 from the germline V gene are SGHTS and YDEGEE. Trimming left V 4 bases short and J 6 bases short, with 18 bases between. The CDR3 is CASSPRGDSQDTQYF. CDR3 coding DNA: TGTGCCAGCAGCCCGCGCGGTGACAGTCAGGATACGCAGTATTTT. Together with reference TRBV5-8 and TRBJ2-3, the CDR3 gives the full variable domain: EAGVTQSPTHLIKTRGQQATLRCSPISGHTSVYWYQQALGLGLQFLLWYDEGEERNRGNFPPRFSGRQFPNYSSELNVNALELEDSALYLCASSPRGDSQDTQYFGPGTRLTVL.

J is TRBJ2-1 and V is TRBV29-1; D is ambiguous. There are 13 residues in the CDR3. CDR1 SQVTM and CDR2 ANQGSEA come from the germline V gene. V shed 2 bases and J shed 0 bases, with 5 bases lying between them. The CDR3 bases are TGCAGCGTTGAACGGAGCTCCTACAATGAGCAGTTCTTC. Protein sequence: CSVERSSYNEQFF.

This clone was seen more than once but under ten times. This chain connects TRBV30 to TRBJ2-5, with TRBD1 matching 12 bases. J lost 5 bases, V lost 3 bases, and 7 bases had no gene match. CDR3 size: 15 residues. The germline CDR1 and CDR2 sequences are GTSNPN and SVGIG (reference sequence). The CDR3 nucleotides read TGTGCCTGGAGGGGAAGGGACAGGGGGCTGGAGACCCAGTACTTC. Translating gives CAWRGRDRGLETQYF. The full variable domain, completed using reference TRBV30 and TRBJ2-5, is SQTIHQWPATLVQPVGSPLSLECTVEGTSNPNLYWYRQAAGRGLQLLFYSVGIGQISSEVPQNLSASRPQDRQFILSSKKLLLSDSGFYLCAWRGRDRGLETQYFGPGTRLLVL.

This sequence joins TRBV29-1 and TRBJ1-1; 9 nucleotides agree with TRBD1. Looked up from germline, CDR1 is SQVTM and CDR2 is ANQGSEA. V lost 5 bases to trimming and J lost 5 bases; unmatched junction nucleotides: 9. The CDR3 contains 14 residues. The CDR3 is CSVTGGLTWTEAFF. Here the CDR3 DNA reads TGCAGCGTTACAGGGGGCTTAACGTGGACTGAAGCTTTCTTT.

With respect to this clone: Other DNA sequences within the sample encode an identical CDR3. V usage is TRBV28 and J usage is TRBJ1-5; TRBD1 matches at 7 bases. The CDR3 sequence is 13 residues long. J gave up 5 bases and V 6 bases, and 4 bases lay outside the gene matches. CDR1 and CDR2 (germline): MDHEN, SYDVKM. The CDR3 reads CASSRQGYQPQHF. CDR3 in DNA: TGTGCCAGCAGCAGACAGGGCTATCAGCCCCAGCATTTT.

V and J are TRBV11-2 and TRBJ1-4; D remains unclear. V gave up 0 bases and J gave up 0 bases, with 5 bases separating them. The CDR3 is 15 amino acids. Looked up from germline, CDR1 is SGHAT and CDR2 is FQNNGV. The CDR3 DNA follows: TGTGCCAGCAGCTTAGAGTTTACAACTAATGAAAAACTGTTTTTT. It specifies CASSLEFTTNEKLFF.

This sequence joins TRBV5-6 and TRBJ2-1; 9 nucleotides line up with TRBD1. Germline CDR1 is SGHDT and CDR2 is YYEEEE. The CDR3 has 15 residues. Trimming cost V 4 bases and J 0 bases; bases outside gene matches: 2. CDR3 amino acids: CASSPDRGSYNEQFF. CDR3 coding DNA: TGTGCCAGCAGCCCGGACAGGGGCTCCTACAATGAGCAGTTCTTC.

This clone was counted a few times. The rearrangement uses TRBV24-1 and TRBJ1-1; no clear D. Germline V gene lookup returns CDR1 KGHDR and CDR2 SFDVKD. V was shortened by 3 bases and J by 4 bases, with 8 bases between the two germline ends. This CDR3 has 13 residues. The CDR3 here is CATSDPPGTEAFF. The CDR3 DNA is TGTGCCACCAGTGATCCGCCGGGCACTGAAGCTTTCTTT.